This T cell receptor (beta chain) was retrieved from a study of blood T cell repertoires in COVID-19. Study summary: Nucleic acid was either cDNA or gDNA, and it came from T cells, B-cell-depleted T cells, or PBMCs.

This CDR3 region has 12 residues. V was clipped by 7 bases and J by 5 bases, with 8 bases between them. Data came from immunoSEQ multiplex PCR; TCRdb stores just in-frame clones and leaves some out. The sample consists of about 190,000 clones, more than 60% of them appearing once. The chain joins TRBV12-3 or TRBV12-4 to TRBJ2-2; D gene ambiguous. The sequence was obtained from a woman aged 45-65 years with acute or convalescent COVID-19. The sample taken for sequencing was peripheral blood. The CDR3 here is CASTLLTGELFF. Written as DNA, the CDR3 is TGTGCCAGCACCTTGTTAACCGGGGAGCTGTTTTTT.